These 20 T cell receptor beta chains were all obtained from the same sample, sequenced in a study of vaccination and CD4 T cells after COVID-19. This sample's treatment: approximately 11-day PBMC culture with coronavirus spike peptide pools or control peptides (ViraFEST assay). Scientists ran DNA taken from cultured CD4+ T cells through the Oncomine TCR Beta short-read assay for sequencing. TCRdb reanalysed the PCR reads using MiXCR and keeps one entry per CDR3 protein. Of about 18,000 distinct CDR3 sequences listed, 50% are singletons. No antigen has been identified for these receptors. Sample: CD4+ T cells from blood, cultured in vitro. These receptor sequences come from a human donor who had recovered from COVID-19.

The V call is TRBV5-4, the J call TRBJ2-2; 8 nucleotides match TRBD2. Trimming at V came to 3 bases and at J to 7 bases, leaving 8 bases not matched to a gene. Germline CDR1 SGHNT, CDR2 YYREEE (reference sequence). This CDR3 comprises 15 residues. In nucleotides, the CDR3 is TGTGCCAGCAGCTCGGGGGGGACTACTGACGGGGAGCTGTTTTTT. Translated: CASSSGGTTDGELFF.

J is TRBJ2-7 and V is TRBV7-2, with TRBD2 matching over 7 bases. V dropped 2 bases and J dropped 2; count of bases not matched to a gene: 3. The CDR3 loop spans 14 amino acids. CDR1 and CDR2 from the germline V gene are SGHTA and FQGNSA. DNA for the CDR3: TGTGCCAGCAGCTTAACTAGCGAAACCTACGAGCAGTACTTC. Its translation is CASSLTSETYEQYF.

The rearrangement uses TRBV19 and TRBJ1-2; D unresolved. Germline V gene data show CDR1 as LNHDA and CDR2 as SQIVND (reference sequence). The V and J ends lost 6 bases and 2 bases respectively, with 10 bases between them. This CDR3 has 13 residues. CDR3 amino acids: CASSDGINYGYTF. CDR3 sequence (DNA): TGTGCCAGTAGCGACGGAATAAACTATGGCTACACCTTC.

The chain joins TRBV2 to TRBJ2-3; D is ambiguous. This CDR3 contains 17 residues. V lost 5 bases, J lost 8 bases, and 26 bases lay in between. Germline V gene sequence: CDR1 SNHLY, CDR2 FYNNEI. For the CDR3, the DNA is TGTGCCAGCAGTCTGAGAAAGGACCTCCGGGCCGCGAGTACGCAGTATTTT. Translation gives CASSLRKDLRAASTQYF.

This chain links TRBV9 with TRBJ2-7, with 12 bases that match TRBD2. V shed 4 bases, J shed 6 bases, and the junction held 8 bases outside the gene matches. Germline CDR1 and CDR2: SGDLS and YYNGEE. The length of the CDR3 is 15 residues. The CDR3 is CASSSRLAGVGEQYF. CDR3 sequence (DNA): TGTGCCAGCAGCTCTAGACTAGCGGGAGTGGGCGAGCAGTACTTC.

In its sample, this clonotype was seen a few times. This chain links TRBV6-1 with TRBJ2-5, with D possibly being TRBD1 (5 bases). Germline-derived CDR1 and CDR2 are MNHNS and SASEGT. The V end was cut by 1 base, the J end by 0 bases, with 6 bases between. This CDR3 has 14 residues. The CDR3 DNA is TGTGCCAGCAGTGAAGGGGGCAACCAAGAGACCCAGTACTTC. This encodes CASSEGGNQETQYF.

The chain employs TRBV7-9 and TRBJ2-7, with D possibly being TRBD2 (6 bases). Trimming took 1 base from V and 1 from J, leaving 11 bases between them. This CDR3 is 15 amino acids long. Germline-derived CDR1 and CDR2 are SEHNR and FQNEAQ (reference sequence). The CDR3 coding sequence is TGTGCCAGCAGCTTAGTGAGAGGGAGGTCCTACGAGCAGTACTTC. It yields the protein CASSLVRGRSYEQYF. The whole variable domain, remainder taken from reference TRBV7-9 and TRBJ2-7, is DTGVSQNPRHKITKRGQNVTFRCDPISEHNRLYWYRQTLGQGPEFLTYFQNEAQLEKSRLLSDRFSAERPKGSFSTLEIQRTEQGDSAMYLCASSLVRGRSYEQYFGPGTRLTVT.

V and J are TRBV27 and TRBJ2-7; 8 bases align to TRBD2. The V gene end was trimmed by 4 bases and the J gene end by 0 bases; junction bases not matched to a gene: 11. CDR3 length: 17 amino acids. From germline, CDR1 is MNHEY and CDR2 SMNVEV (reference sequence). The chain's CDR3 is CASSSLPTSGFSYEQYF. The CDR3 bases are TGTGCCAGCAGTTCCTTACCCACTAGCGGTTTCTCCTACGAGCAGTACTTC.

This clonotype occurred a few times. The rearrangement joins TRBV7-9 to TRBJ2-1; 12 bases line up with TRBD2. The CDR3 totals 15 residues. Germline V gene lookup returns CDR1 SEHNR and CDR2 FQNEAQ (reference sequence). Trimming took 5 bases from V and 5 from J; bases not matched to a gene: 4. CDR3 nucleotides: TGTGCCAGCAGCCACGGACTAGCGGGAAACAATGAGCAGTTCTTC. The encoded protein is CASSHGLAGNNEQFF.

The rearrangement uses TRBV4-1 and TRBJ1-3; no firm D call. The CDR3 has 14 amino acids. Germline values: CDR1 MGHRA, CDR2 YSYEKL. Trimming left V 0 bases short and J 13 bases short, with 16 bases between. CDR3 in DNA: TGCGCCAGCAGCCAAGATCTTAAGGAACGGACTATATATTTT. Translation gives CASSQDLKERTIYF.

The chain couples TRBV18 to TRBJ1-6, with D possibly being TRBD1 (5 bases). The V gene's germline CDR1 is KGHSH and CDR2 LQKENI. Trimming took off 0 bases at V and 9 bases at J, with 15 bases between the two ends. There are 16 residues in the CDR3. The DNA of the CDR3 is TGTGCCAGCTCACCACCGAAAGCGGGGGGGATTTCACCCCTCCACTTT. Translation gives CASSPPKAGGISPLHF. Variable domain in full (rest from reference TRBV18 and TRBJ1-6): NAGVMQNPRHLVRRRGQEARLRCSPMKGHSHVYWYRQLPEEGLKFMVYLQKENIIDESGMPKERFSAEFPKEGPSILRIQQVVRGDSAAYFCASSPPKAGGISPLHFGNGTRLTVT.

V is TRBV24-1 and J is TRBJ2-3; D is possibly TRBD2 (6 bases). Looked up from germline, CDR1 is KGHDR and CDR2 is SFDVKD. V dropped 2 bases and J dropped 0 bases, with 14 bases sitting between them. The CDR3 loop spans 17 amino acids. CDR3 amino acids: CATSDSSGGGSTDTQYF. In DNA, the CDR3 is TGTGCCACCAGTGATTCGTCCGGGGGAGGTAGCACAGATACGCAGTATTTT.

The chain's CDR3 is CAISEAVMGNTIYF. Written as DNA, the CDR3 is TGTGCCATCAGTGAGGCAGTTATGGGAAACACCATATATTTT. The rearrangement links TRBV10-3 to TRBJ1-3; no clear D. Trimming left V 2 bases short and J 4 bases short, with 9 bases between. The CDR3 sequence is 14 residues long. Germline V gene data show CDR1 as ENHRY and CDR2 as SYGVKD.

The chain recombines TRBV6-2 or TRBV6-3 with TRBJ1-1; 11 bases are a match to TRBD1. The germline V gene has CDR1 MNHEY and CDR2 SVGEGT. V lost 2 bases to trimming and J lost 6 bases; unmatched junction nucleotides: 17. This CDR3 comprises 19 residues. In DNA form, the CDR3 reads TGTGCCAGCAGTTACGGGACAGGGGGTAATTCCTTCACGAGGGCTGAAGCTTTCTTT. Translation gives CASSYGTGGNSFTRAEAFF.

This clonotype was seen only once. The chain uses TRBV20-1 and TRBJ1-1, with 7 nucleotides matching TRBD1. Germline V lookup: CDR1 DFQATT, CDR2 SNEGSKA (reference sequence). V lost 5 bases to trimming and J lost 4 bases; unmatched junction nucleotides: 4. The CDR3 is made up of 12 amino acids. The DNA for the CDR3 is TGCAGTGCTCTTCCAGGGGGCACTGAAGCTTTCTTT. Translated, it gives CSALPGGTEAFF.

The rearrangement joins TRBV11-3 to TRBJ1-1, with D hard to call. The V end lost 5 bases, the J end lost 9 bases, and 16 bases lay between the germline ends. The CDR3 runs 13 residues. Germline V gene lookup returns CDR1 SGHNT and CDR2 YENEEA. The CDR3 loop is CASSTDPGQKAFF. The DNA of the CDR3 is TGTGCCAGCAGCACAGATCCCGGGCAGAAAGCTTTCTTT. The complete variable domain, with remaining parts taken from reference TRBV11-3 and TRBJ1-1, reads EAGVVQSPRYKIIEKKQPVAFWCNPISGHNTLYWYLQNLGQGPELLIRYENEEAVDDSQLPKDRFSAERLKGVDSTLKIQPAELGDSAVYLCASSTDPGQKAFFGQGTRLTVV.

The rearrangement uses TRBV19 and TRBJ2-1, with D maybe TRBD2 (6 bases). Trimming stripped 8 bases from V and 7 bases from J, with 18 bases between. The CDR3 extends over 14 amino acids. Per the germline V gene, CDR1 is LNHDA and CDR2 is SQIVND (reference sequence). The CDR3 sequence: CASGRTTVGNEQFF. CDR3 nucleotides: TGTGCCAGTGGGAGGACTACCGTCGGGAATGAGCAGTTCTTC.

The V and J genes are TRBV28 and TRBJ1-6; TRBD1 is a possible D gene (6 bases). This CDR3 contains 14 residues. Trimming left V 3 bases short and J 7 bases short, with 10 bases between. The germline CDR1 and CDR2 sequences are MDHEN and SYDVKM. CDR3 in DNA: TGTGCCAGCAGTTTGGGAGGGGGGAATTCACCCCTCCACTTT. Protein product: CASSLGGGNSPLHF.

The chain combines TRBV27 with TRBJ2-7; perhaps TRBD1 as D (5 bases). Germline loops: CDR1 MNHEY, CDR2 SMNVEV (reference sequence). Trimming took off 5 bases at V and 2 bases at J, with 16 bases between the two ends. The CDR3 has 15 amino acids. This CDR3 is CASSPHFPGTYEQYF. The CDR3 region has the DNA TGTGCCAGCAGTCCTCATTTCCCAGGGACCTACGAGCAGTACTTC.

V usage is TRBV19 and J usage is TRBJ2-3; a weak D match, TRBD1 (6 bases). Per the germline V gene, CDR1 is LNHDA and CDR2 is SQIVND (reference sequence). The CDR3 runs to 14 residues. V was shortened by 5 bases and J by 0 bases, with 9 bases between the two germline ends. Here the CDR3 reads CASSSGQSTDTQYF. The DNA for the CDR3 is TGTGCCAGTAGTTCAGGACAGAGCACAGATACGCAGTATTTT. The full variable domain, with the rest looked up from reference TRBV19 and TRBJ2-3, is DGGITQSPKYLFRKEGQNVTLSCEQNLNHDAMYWYRQDPGQGLRLIYYSQIVNDFQKGDIAEGYSVSREKKESFPLTVTSAQKNPTAFYLCASSSGQSTDTQYFGPGTRLTVL.